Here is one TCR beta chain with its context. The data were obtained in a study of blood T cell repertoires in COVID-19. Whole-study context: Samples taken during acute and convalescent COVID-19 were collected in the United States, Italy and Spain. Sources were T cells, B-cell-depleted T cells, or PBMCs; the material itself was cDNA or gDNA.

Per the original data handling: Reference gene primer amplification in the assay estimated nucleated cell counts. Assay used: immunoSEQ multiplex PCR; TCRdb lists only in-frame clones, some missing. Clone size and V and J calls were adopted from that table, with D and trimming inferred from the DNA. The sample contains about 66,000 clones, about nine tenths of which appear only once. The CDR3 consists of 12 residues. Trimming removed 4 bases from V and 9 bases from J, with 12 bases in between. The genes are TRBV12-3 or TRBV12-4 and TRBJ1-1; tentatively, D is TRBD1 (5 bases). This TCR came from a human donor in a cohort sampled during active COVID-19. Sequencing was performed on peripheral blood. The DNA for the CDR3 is TGTGCCAGCAGTTCTACAGGTTTAAAAGCTTTCTTT. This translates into CASSSTGLKAFF.